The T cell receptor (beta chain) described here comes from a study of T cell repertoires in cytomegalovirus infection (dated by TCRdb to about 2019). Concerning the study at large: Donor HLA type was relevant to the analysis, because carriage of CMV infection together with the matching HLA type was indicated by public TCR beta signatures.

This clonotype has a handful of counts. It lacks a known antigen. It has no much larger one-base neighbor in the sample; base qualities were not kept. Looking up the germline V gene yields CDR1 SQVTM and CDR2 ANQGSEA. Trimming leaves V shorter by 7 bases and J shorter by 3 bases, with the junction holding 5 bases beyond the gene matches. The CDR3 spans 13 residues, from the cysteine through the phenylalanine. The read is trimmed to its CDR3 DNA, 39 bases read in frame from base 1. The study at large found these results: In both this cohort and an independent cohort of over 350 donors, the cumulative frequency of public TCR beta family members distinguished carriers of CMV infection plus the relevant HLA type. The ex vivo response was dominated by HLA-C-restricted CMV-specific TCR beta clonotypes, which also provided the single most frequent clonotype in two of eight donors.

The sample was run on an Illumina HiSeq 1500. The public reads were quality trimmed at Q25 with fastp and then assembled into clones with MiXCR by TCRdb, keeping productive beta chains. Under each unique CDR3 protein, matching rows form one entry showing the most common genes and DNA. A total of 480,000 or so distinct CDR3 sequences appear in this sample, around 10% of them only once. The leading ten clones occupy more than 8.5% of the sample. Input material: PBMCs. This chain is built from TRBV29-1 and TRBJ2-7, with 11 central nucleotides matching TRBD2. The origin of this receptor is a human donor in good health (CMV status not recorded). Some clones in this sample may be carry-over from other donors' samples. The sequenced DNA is TGCAGCGCCGAGACTAGCGGGAACTACGAGCAGTACTTC. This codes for CSAETSGNYEQYF.